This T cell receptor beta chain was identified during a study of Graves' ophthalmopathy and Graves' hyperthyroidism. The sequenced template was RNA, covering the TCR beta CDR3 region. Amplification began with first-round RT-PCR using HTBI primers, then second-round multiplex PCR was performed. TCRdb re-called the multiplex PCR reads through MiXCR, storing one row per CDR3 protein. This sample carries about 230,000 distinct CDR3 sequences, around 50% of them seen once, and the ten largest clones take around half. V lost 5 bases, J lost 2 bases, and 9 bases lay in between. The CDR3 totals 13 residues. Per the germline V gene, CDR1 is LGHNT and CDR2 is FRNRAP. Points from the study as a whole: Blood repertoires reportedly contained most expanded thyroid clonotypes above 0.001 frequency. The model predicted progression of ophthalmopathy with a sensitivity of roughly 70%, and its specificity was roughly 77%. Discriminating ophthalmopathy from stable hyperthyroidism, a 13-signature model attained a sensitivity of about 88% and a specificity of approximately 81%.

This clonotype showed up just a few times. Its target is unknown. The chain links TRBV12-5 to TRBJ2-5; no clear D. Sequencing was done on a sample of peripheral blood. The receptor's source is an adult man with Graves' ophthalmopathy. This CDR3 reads CASGLIGQETQYF. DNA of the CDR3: TGTGCTAGTGGTCTCATCGGGCAAGAGACCCAGTACTTC.